These T cell receptor beta chains were read from a single sample in a study of lymphopenia after photon versus proton radiotherapy. Measured with immunoSEQ multiplex PCR; TCRdb has only the in-frame clones, and not every one. This sample has about 15,000 clones; 65% to 90% occur once, and the top ten carry around a tenth. Sample: peripheral blood, taken from a patient treated with proton-based radiotherapy. These receptors came from a man aged 65 to 79 with pancreatic cancer. The CDR3 runs from the conserved cysteine through the conserved F or W. A D gene is named only where the DNA matches it firmly. Size values are once, few and many counts, or a class for expanded clones, and some rows have none.

clone size	D gene	V gene	J gene	CDR3 DNA	CDR3 protein
.	.	TRBV30	TRBJ2-7	TGTGCCTGGAGTATAGGTACAGCCTACGAGCAGTACTTC	CAWSIGTAYEQYF
few	TRBD1	TRBV6-5	TRBJ1-2	TGTGCCAGCGGCCTTGGGACAGGGAAAGGCTACACCTTC	CASGLGTGKGYTF
.	TRBD1	TRBV30	TRBJ1-2	TGTGCCTGGACCGGGACAGTAAGGGGAGGTGGCTACACCTTC	CAWTGTVRGGGYTF
once	.	TRBV5-8	TRBJ1-5	TGTGCCAGCAGCGAAATCCACAGGGCGTATAGCAATCAGCCCCAGCATTTT	CASSEIHRAYSNQPQHF
.	TRBD1	TRBV9	TRBJ1-2	TGTGCCAGCAGCGTAGTGGGGCAGGGGGTACGAGGCTACACCTTC	CASSVVGQGVRGYTF
.	.	TRBV5-1	TRBJ2-2	TGCGCCAGCAGCTTTGGGAGCGGATTTTCCGGGGAGCTGTTTTTT	CASSFGSGFSGELFF
few	.	TRBV11-2	TRBJ1-6	TGTGCCAGCAGCTTAACAGTTGGGTATAATTCACCCCTCCACTTT	CASSLTVGYNSPLHF
.	TRBD1	TRBV2	TRBJ1-2	TGTGCCAGCAGTCGGGACAGGTCCCCCTACACCTTC	CASSRDRSPYTF
.	.	TRBV5-1	TRBJ2-3	TGCGCCAGCAGCTTGGAAGGGCTTAGTAGCACAGATACGCAGTATTTT	CASSLEGLSSTDTQYF
.	TRBD2	TRBV14	TRBJ2-2	TGTGCCAGCAGCCTCCGGGGTAGCGGGCCACACCGGGGAGCTGTTTTT	CASSLRGSGPHRGAVF
.	.	TRBV6-1	TRBJ2-2	TGTGCCTGCTTATTCGGTCTTTTAAACACCGGGGAGCTGTTTTTT	CACLFGLLNTGELFF
.	.	TRBV30	TRBJ2-3	TGTGCCTGGAGTGTACGGACAGATACGCAGTATTTT	CAWSVRTDTQYF
once	TRBD2	TRBV10-1	TRBJ2-3	TGCGCCAGCGGAATGGGACTAGCGGAGACAGATACGCAGTATTTT	CASGMGLAETDTQYF
.	TRBD1	TRBV15	TRBJ1-5	TGTGCCACCAGCAGACGGACAGGGGACGATCGACAGCCCCAGCATTTT	CATSRRTGDDRQPQHF
.	.	TRBV5-1	TRBJ2-3	TGCGCCAGCAGCTCAGGTATCGGGACAGATACGCAGTATTTT	CASSSGIGTDTQYF
.	.	TRBV2	TRBJ2-5	TGTGCCAGCAGTGTTGACGCTGAGACCCAGTACTTC	CASSVDAETQYF
.	.	TRBV10-2	TRBJ2-1	TGCGCCAGCAACATGGAACGGGAGACTGAGCAGTTCTTC	CASNMERETEQFF
.	.	TRBV6-5	TRBJ1-6	TGTGCCAGCACGCAGGGTTTCGGACCGAATTCACCCCTCCACTTT	CASTQGFGPNSPLHF
once	.	TRBV19	TRBJ2-5	TGTGCCAGTAGTACCAGACAGAACCAAGAGACCCAGTACTTC	CASSTRQNQETQYF
.	.	TRBV5-4	TRBJ1-4	TGTGCCAGCAGCACGGGGCAGGGGATTGAAAAACTGTTTTTT	CASSTGQGIEKLFF
.	.	TRBV18	TRBJ1-5	TGTGCCAGCTCACCCGGCGGTCGCGGGAAAAATCAGCCCCAGCATTTT	CASSPGGRGKNQPQHF
.	.	TRBV7-9	TRBJ2-7	TGTGCCAGCAGCTTAGCCGACTACGAGCAGTACTTC	CASSLADYEQYF
.	TRBD2	TRBV6-1	TRBJ2-3	TGTGCCAGCATCTGGACTAGCGGGACAGATACGCAGTATTTT	CASIWTSGTDTQYF
.	TRBD1	TRBV6-5	TRBJ1-5	TGTGCCAGCATAAGACAGGGTAACCAGCCCCAGCATTTT	CASIRQGNQPQHF
.	.	TRBV30	TRBJ2-4	TGTGCCTGGAGTCTCCGGGGAGCCAAAAACATTCAGTACTTC	CAWSLRGAKNIQYF
.	TRBD2	TRBV25-1	TRBJ2-7	TGTGCCAGCAGGTCTAGCGGGAGCTCCTACGAGCAGTACTTC	CASRSSGSSYEQYF